Below, 21 T cell receptor beta chains from the same sample are listed, as sequenced in a study of shared clonotypes between healthy human individuals. The naive CD8 fraction comprised CD45RO-negative cells positively selected for CCR7 and excluded terminally differentiated effector memory CD45RA+ cells. The data were produced by immunoSEQ multiplex PCR, yet TCRdb's version contains in-frame clones alone and is incomplete. The sample has 2 million to 2.5 million clones, just over 90% seen once. Sequencing was done on a sample of naive CD8+ T cells from PBMCs. The source of these receptors is a young man in good health. Some clones in this sample may be carry-over from other donors' samples.

The chain links TRBV30 to TRBJ2-7, with D perhaps matching TRBD2 (5 bases). Germline-derived CDR1 and CDR2 are GTSNPN and SVGIG (reference sequence). This CDR3 spans 13 amino acids. V shed 5 bases and J shed 4 bases, with 15 bases lying between them. In DNA form, the CDR3 reads TGTGCCTGGTCCCCCACCGGCGGGTACGAGCAGTACTTC. This codes for CAWSPTGGYEQYF.

V usage is TRBV7-2 and J usage is TRBJ2-1; 10 bases map to TRBD1. Germline CDR1 and CDR2: SGHTA and FQGNSA. V lost 0 bases and J lost 6; bases outside the gene matches: 8. This CDR3 region has 17 residues. CDR3 coding DNA: TGTGCCAGCAGCTTAGCTTGGGGACAGGGGCCGTCCAATGAGCAGTTCTTC. Residues: CASSLAWGQGPSNEQFF. Variable domain in full (rest from reference TRBV7-2 and TRBJ2-1): GAGVSQSPSNKVTEKGKDVELRCDPISGHTALYWYRQSLGQGLEFLIYFQGNSAPDKSGLPSDRFSAERTGGSVSTLTIQRTQQEDSAVYLCASSLAWGQGPSNEQFFGPGTRLTVL.

The rearrangement joins TRBV14 to TRBJ2-7, with D uncertain. CDR3 length: 12 residues. Germline CDR1 SGHDN, CDR2 FVKESK. The V end was cut by 4 bases, the J end by 4 bases, with 8 bases between. CDR3 in DNA: TGTGCCAGCAGCCCCGGTGTGTACGAGCAGTACTTC. Its protein is CASSPGVYEQYF.

The chain is built from TRBV28 and TRBJ2-5; 7 bases map to TRBD2. Germline CDR1 MDHEN, CDR2 SYDVKM. The junction had 6 bases not matched to a gene; V was cut back by 3 bases and J by 5 bases. This CDR3 is 14 amino acids long. The CDR3 spells CASSFRGGEETQYF. Here the CDR3 DNA reads TGTGCCAGCAGTTTCCGGGGAGGGGAGGAGACCCAGTACTTC.

Note on this clone: Mismatch with germline at one junction end may stem from a read error. The chain is built from TRBV6-6 and TRBJ2-7, with unresolved D. Germline CDR1 reads MNHNY; CDR2 reads SVGAGI (reference sequence). The CDR3 has 11 amino acids. The DNA of the CDR3 is TGTGCCAGCAGTTCGACAATGGAGCGGTACTTC. Translation gives CASSSTMERYF.

V gene TRBV19 combines with J gene TRBJ1-1, with no clear D. The CDR3 sequence is 14 residues long. The V end lost 3 bases, the J end lost 1 base, and 9 bases lay between the germline ends. Germline V gene sequence: CDR1 LNHDA, CDR2 SQIVND (reference sequence). Here the CDR3 reads CASSIAHKNTEAFF. CDR3 sequence (DNA): TGTGCCAGTAGTATCGCACACAAGAACACTGAAGCTTTCTTT.

The sample holds one count of this clone. This rearrangement joins TRBV4-1 to TRBJ2-7; D gene ambiguous. Germline V gene lookup returns CDR1 MGHRA and CDR2 YSYEKL. The CDR3 contains 14 residues. V was cut by 1 base and J by 2 bases, with 9 bases left in between. The CDR3 DNA is TGCGCCAGCAGCCAAGCTGCAGCTACCTACGAGCAGTACTTC. It is translated as CASSQAAATYEQYF.

The chain has TRBV29-1 and TRBJ2-1, with D uncertain. The germline gives CDR1 SQVTM, CDR2 ANQGSEA. CDR3 length: 13 residues. Trimming left V 3 bases short and J 10 bases short, with 16 bases between. CDR3 nucleotides: TGCAGCGTTGAGTCCCTAGAAGCGTGGGAGCAGTTCTTC. This sequence encodes CSVESLEAWEQFF.

The chain uses TRBV15 and TRBJ1-2; TRBD1 is a possible D gene (6 bases). The V and J ends lost 0 bases and 4 bases respectively, with 6 bases between them. Germline CDR1 reads LNHNV; CDR2 reads YYDKDF (reference sequence). The CDR3 extends over 13 amino acids. The CDR3 bases are TGTGCCACCAGCAGAGAGACAGGCTATGGCTACACCTTC. As protein: CATSRETGYGYTF.

V is TRBV4-1 and J is TRBJ2-1, with D unclear. CDR1 and CDR2 (germline): MGHRA, YSYEKL. Trimming removed 1 base from V and 6 bases from J, with 4 bases in between. The CDR3 length is 12 residues. This CDR3 reads CASSQATNEQFF. The CDR3 region has the DNA TGCGCCAGCAGCCAAGCGACCAATGAGCAGTTCTTC.

V gene TRBV28 combines with J gene TRBJ2-2; possibly TRBD1 for D (6 bases). The CDR3 covers 16 residues. Germline V gives CDR1 MDHEN, CDR2 SYDVKM. The V gene lost 3 bases and the J gene lost 2 bases, with 13 bases spanning the gap. The CDR3, as DNA: TGTGCCAGCAGTTTCAGGGGACACTTCAACACCGGGGAGCTGTTTTTT. As protein: CASSFRGHFNTGELFF.

The rearrangement links TRBV2 to TRBJ2-3; D is undetermined. Trimming took off 4 bases at V and 2 bases at J, with 4 bases between the two ends. There are 12 residues in the CDR3. Germline CDR1 is SNHLY and CDR2 is FYNNEI. Written as DNA, the CDR3 is TGTGCCAGCAGTGGACCCACAGATACGCAGTATTTT. It translates to CASSGPTDTQYF.

The chain links TRBV5-1 to TRBJ2-7, with TRBD2 as a possible D gene (5 bases). Germline V lookup: CDR1 SGHRS, CDR2 YFSETQ. Trimming took 5 bases from V and 4 from J, leaving 22 bases between them. The CDR3 consists of 16 residues. The CDR3, as DNA: TGCGCCAGCAGACCCGTCGGAGGAAAAGGACCGTACGAGCAGTACTTC. Amino acids: CASRPVGGKGPYEQYF.

The chain has TRBV27 and TRBJ2-5; a possible D gene is TRBD2 (5 bases). The CDR3 consists of 13 residues. Germline V gene data show CDR1 as MNHEY and CDR2 as SMNVEV (reference sequence). V was clipped by 5 bases and J by 5 bases, with 12 bases between them. CDR3 nucleotide sequence: TGTGCCAGCAGTCTGACGCGGGTGGAGACCCAGTACTTC. Protein product: CASSLTRVETQYF.

This clone turned up a few times. This rearrangement joins TRBV2 to TRBJ1-1; TRBD1 aligns across 11 bases. The junction had 13 bases not matched to a gene; V was cut back by 6 bases and J by 4 bases. The V gene's germline CDR1 is SNHLY and CDR2 FYNNEI. CDR3 length equals 17 residues. The CDR3 DNA reads TGTGCCAGCAGGAAGGGACAGGGGGTAGGTATCGGCACTGAAGCTTTCTTT. It codes for CASRKGQGVGIGTEAFF. The full variable domain, completed using reference TRBV2 and TRBJ1-1, is EPEVTQTPSHQVTQMGQEVILRCVPISNHLYFYWYRQILGQKVEFLVSFYNNEISEKSEIFDDQFSVERPDGSNFTLKIRSTKLEDSAMYFCASRKGQGVGIGTEAFFGQGTRLTVV.

The V and J genes are TRBV11-2 and TRBJ2-5; D uncertain. In germline, CDR1 is SGHAT, CDR2 FQNNGV. The CDR3 has 13 residues. V was trimmed by 3 bases and J by 2 bases, leaving 7 bases between them. The DNA for the CDR3 is TGTGCCAGCAGCTTCCGGCGACAAGAGACCCAGTACTTC. This gives the protein CASSFRRQETQYF.

The rearrangement uses TRBV27 and TRBJ2-1, with D perhaps TRBD2 (5 bases). The CDR3 is 12 amino acids. CDR1 is MNHEY and CDR2 is SMNVEV in the germline V gene (reference sequence). The V end lost 5 bases, the J end lost 10 bases, and 12 bases lay between the germline ends. This CDR3 reads CASSPPSPEQFF. The CDR3, as DNA: TGTGCCAGCAGTCCCCCTAGCCCCGAGCAGTTCTTC.

The chain has TRBV28 and TRBJ1-5; 9 bases agree with TRBD1. Germline trimming cut 6 bases from V and 3 bases from J; bases unmatched to any gene: 6. This CDR3 has 15 amino acids. CDR1 and CDR2 from the germline V gene are MDHEN and SYDVKM. The CDR3 spells CASSLGTGNNQPQHF. The CDR3, as DNA: TGTGCCAGCAGCCTTGGGACAGGGAACAATCAGCCCCAGCATTTT.

The chain employs TRBV27 and TRBJ1-1; 8 positions match TRBD1. CDR3 length: 13 residues. Germline loops: CDR1 MNHEY, CDR2 SMNVEV (reference sequence). V shed 1 base and J 14 bases; nucleotides not matched to a gene: 9. The CDR3 sequence is CASSLWRQGQLFF. The DNA of the CDR3 is TGTGCCAGCAGTTTATGGAGACAGGGGCAGCTATTCTTT.

This chain joins TRBV29-1 and TRBJ2-1; 13 bases map to TRBD2. Germline lookup yields CDR1 SQVTM and CDR2 ANQGSEA. This CDR3 has 18 residues. Trimming at V came to 7 bases and at J to 0 bases, leaving 12 bases not matched to a gene. The CDR3 nucleotides are TGCAGCGCCCGACGGACTAGCGGGAGCCCGAGCTCCTACAATGAGCAGTTCTTC. Its translation is CSARRTSGSPSSYNEQFF.

A note on this clone: Other DNA sequences in this sample translate to the same CDR3. The gene calls are TRBV7-9 and TRBJ2-2; D gene ambiguous. The CDR3 covers 15 residues. Germline lookup yields CDR1 SEHNR and CDR2 FQNEAQ (reference sequence). The ends were cut back, 2 bases at V and 2 bases at J, with 9 bases in the middle. The CDR3 DNA is TGTGCCAGCAGCTTAAGAGGCAGCAACACCGGGGAGCTGTTTTTT. The encoded protein is CASSLRGSNTGELFF.